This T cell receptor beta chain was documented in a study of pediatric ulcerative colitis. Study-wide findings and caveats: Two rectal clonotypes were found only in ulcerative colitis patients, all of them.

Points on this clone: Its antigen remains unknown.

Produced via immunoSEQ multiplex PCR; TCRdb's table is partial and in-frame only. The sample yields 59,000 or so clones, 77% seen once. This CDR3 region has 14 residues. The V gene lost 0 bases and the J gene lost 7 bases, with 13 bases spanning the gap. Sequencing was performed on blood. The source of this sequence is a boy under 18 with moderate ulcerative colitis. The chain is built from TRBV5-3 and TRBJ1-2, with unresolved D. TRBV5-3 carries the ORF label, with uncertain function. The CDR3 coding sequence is TGTGCCAGAAGCTTGGTCTCCCAGGTTAGTGGCTACACCTTC. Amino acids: CARSLVSQVSGYTF.